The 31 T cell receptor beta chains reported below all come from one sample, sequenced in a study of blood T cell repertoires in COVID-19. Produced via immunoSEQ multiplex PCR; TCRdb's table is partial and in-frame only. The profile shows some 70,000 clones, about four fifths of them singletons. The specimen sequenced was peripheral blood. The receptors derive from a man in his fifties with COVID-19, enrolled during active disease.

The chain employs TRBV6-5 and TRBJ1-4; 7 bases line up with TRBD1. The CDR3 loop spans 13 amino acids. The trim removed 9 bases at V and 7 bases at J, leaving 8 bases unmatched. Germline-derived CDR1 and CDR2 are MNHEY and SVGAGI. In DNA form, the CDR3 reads TGTGCCAGTACAGGGGCACGGGGTGAAAAACTGTTTTTT. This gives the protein CASTGARGEKLFF.

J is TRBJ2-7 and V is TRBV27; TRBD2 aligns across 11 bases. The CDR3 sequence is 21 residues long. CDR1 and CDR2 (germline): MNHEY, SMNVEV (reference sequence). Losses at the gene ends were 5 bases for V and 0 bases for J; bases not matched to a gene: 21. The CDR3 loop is CASSPAWGRVTSGGSSYEQYF. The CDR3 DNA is TGTGCCAGCAGTCCCGCCTGGGGCCGGGTAACTAGCGGGGGCAGCTCCTACGAGCAGTACTTC.

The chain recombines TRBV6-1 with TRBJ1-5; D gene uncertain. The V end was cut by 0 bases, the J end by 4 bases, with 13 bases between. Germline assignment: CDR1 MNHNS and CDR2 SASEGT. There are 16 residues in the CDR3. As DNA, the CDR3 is TGTGCCAGCAGTGAAGCGAATGTTCGTAGAAATCAGCCCCAGCATTTT. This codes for CASSEANVRRNQPQHF.

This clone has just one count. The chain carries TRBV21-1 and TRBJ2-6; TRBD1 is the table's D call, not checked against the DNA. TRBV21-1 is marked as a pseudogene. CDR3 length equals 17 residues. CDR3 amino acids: CASSKRTGHSGANVLTF. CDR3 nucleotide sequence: TGTGCCAGCAGCAAGCGGACAGGGCACTCTGGGGCCAACGTCCTGACTTTC.

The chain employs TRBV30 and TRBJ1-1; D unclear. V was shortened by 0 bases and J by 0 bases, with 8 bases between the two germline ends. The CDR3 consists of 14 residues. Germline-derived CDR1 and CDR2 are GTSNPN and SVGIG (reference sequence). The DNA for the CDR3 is TGTGCCTGGAGTGTACCAGTCATGAACACTGAAGCTTTCTTT. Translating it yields CAWSVPVMNTEAFF.

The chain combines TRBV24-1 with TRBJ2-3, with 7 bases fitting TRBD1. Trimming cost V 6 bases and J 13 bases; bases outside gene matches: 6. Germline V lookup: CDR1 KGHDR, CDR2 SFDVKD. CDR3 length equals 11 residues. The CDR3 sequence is CATSTGTVEYF. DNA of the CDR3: TGTGCCACCAGTACCGGGACAGTAGAGTATTTT.

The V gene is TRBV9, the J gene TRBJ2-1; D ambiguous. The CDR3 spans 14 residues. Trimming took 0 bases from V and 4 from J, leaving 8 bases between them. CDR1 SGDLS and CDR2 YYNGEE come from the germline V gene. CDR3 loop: CASSVGQVYNEQFF. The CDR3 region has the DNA TGTGCCAGCAGCGTAGGTCAGGTTTACAATGAGCAGTTCTTC. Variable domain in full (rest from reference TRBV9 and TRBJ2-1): DSGVTQTPKHLITATGQRVTLRCSPRSGDLSVYWYQQSLDQGLQFLIQYYNGEERAKGNILERFSAQQFPDLHSELNLSSLELGDSALYFCASSVGQVYNEQFFGPGTRLTVL.

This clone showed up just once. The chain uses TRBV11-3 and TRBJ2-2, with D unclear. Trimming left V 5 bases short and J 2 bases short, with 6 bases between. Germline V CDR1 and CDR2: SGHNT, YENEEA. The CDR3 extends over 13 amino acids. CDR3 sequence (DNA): TGTGCCAGCAGCAACTACAACACCGGGGAGCTGTTTTTT. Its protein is CASSNYNTGELFF.

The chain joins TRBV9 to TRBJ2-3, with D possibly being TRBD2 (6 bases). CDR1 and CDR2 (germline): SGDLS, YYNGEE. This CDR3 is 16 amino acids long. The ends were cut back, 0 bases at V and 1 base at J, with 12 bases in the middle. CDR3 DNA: TGTGCCAGCAGCGTAGGATCTAGCGTCGGCACAGATACGCAGTATTTT. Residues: CASSVGSSVGTDTQYF. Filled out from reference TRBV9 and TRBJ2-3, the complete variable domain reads DSGVTQTPKHLITATGQRVTLRCSPRSGDLSVYWYQQSLDQGLQFLIQYYNGEERAKGNILERFSAQQFPDLHSELNLSSLELGDSALYFCASSVGSSVGTDTQYFGPGTRLTVL.

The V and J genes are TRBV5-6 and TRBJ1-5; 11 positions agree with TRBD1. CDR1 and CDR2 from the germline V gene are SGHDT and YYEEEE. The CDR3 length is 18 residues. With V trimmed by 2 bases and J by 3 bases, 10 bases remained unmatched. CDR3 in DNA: TGTGCCAGCAGCTTAGGACAGGGGGCATACGCGATCAATCAGCCCCAGCATTTT. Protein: CASSLGQGAYAINQPQHF.

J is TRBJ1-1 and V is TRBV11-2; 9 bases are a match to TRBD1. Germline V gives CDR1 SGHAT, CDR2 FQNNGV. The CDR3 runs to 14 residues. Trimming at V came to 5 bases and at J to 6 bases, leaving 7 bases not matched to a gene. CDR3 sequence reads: CASSRGQGGAEAFF. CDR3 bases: TGTGCCAGCAGCAGGGGACAGGGAGGCGCTGAAGCTTTCTTT.

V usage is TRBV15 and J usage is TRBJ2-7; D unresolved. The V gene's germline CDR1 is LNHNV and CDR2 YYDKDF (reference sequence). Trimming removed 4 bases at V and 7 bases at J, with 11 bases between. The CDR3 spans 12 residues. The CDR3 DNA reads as TGTGCCACCAGCAACCATGCCCGGGAGCAGTACTTC. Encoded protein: CATSNHAREQYF. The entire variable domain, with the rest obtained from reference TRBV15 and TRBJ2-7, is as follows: DAMVIQNPRYQVTQFGKPVTLSCSQTLNHNVMYWYQQKSSQAPKLLFHYYDKDFNNEADTPDNFQSRRPNTSFCFLDIRSPGLGDTAMYLCATSNHAREQYFGPGTRLTVT.

The CDR3 DNA sequence: TGTGCCAGCAGCACGGGGGGGCTGGAGACCCAGTACTTC. It is translated as CASSTGGLETQYF. This chain connects TRBV7-3 to TRBJ2-5, with 8 nucleotides matching TRBD2. The junction had 4 bases not matched to a gene; V was cut back by 5 bases and J by 5 bases. CDR3 length: 13 residues. Germline lookup yields CDR1 SGHTA and CDR2 FQGTGA.

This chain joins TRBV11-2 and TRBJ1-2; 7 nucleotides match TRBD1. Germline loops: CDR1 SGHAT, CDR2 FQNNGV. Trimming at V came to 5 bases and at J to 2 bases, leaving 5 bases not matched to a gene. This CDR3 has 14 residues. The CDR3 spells CASSPGTANYGYTF. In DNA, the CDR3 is TGTGCCAGCAGCCCCGGGACAGCCAACTATGGCTACACCTTC.

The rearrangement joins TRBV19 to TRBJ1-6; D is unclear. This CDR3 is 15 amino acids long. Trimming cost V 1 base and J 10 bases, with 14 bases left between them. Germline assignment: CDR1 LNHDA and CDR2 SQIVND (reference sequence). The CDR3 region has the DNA TGTGCCAGTAGTATAGCGGGTCAGCGTTTATCACCCCTCCACTTT. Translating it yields CASSIAGQRLSPLHF.

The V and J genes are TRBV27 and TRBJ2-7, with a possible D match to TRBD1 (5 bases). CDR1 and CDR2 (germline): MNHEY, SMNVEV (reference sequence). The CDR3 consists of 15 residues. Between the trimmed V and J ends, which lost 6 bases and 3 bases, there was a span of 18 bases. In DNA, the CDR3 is TGTGCCAGCAGCACTACAGGCAACCGGATCTACGAGCAGTACTTC. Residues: CASSTTGNRIYEQYF.

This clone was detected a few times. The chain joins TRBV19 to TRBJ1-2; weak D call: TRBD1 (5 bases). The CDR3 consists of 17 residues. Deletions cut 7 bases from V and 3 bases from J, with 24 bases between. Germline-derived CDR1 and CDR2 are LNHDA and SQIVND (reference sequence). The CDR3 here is CASMPSMLEGPYYGYTF. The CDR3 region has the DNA TGTGCCAGTATGCCGTCTATGTTGGAGGGACCCTACTATGGCTACACCTTC. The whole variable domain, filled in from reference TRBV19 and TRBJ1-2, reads DGGITQSPKYLFRKEGQNVTLSCEQNLNHDAMYWYRQDPGQGLRLIYYSQIVNDFQKGDIAEGYSVSREKKESFPLTVTSAQKNPTAFYLCASMPSMLEGPYYGYTFGSGTRLTVV.

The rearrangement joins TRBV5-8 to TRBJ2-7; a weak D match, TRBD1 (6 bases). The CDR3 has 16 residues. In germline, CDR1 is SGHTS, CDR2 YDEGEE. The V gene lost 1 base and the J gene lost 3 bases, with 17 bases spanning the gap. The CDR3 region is CASSLYGTQINYEQYF. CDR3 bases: TGTGCCAGCAGCTTGTACGGGACACAAATCAACTACGAGCAGTACTTC.

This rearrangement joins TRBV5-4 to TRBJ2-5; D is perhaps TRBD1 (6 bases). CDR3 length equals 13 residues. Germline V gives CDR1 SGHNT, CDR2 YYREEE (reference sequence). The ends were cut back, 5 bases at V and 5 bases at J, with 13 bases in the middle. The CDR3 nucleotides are TGTGCCAGCAGTCAGGGGTTGGAGGAGACCCAGTACTTC. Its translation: CASSQGLEETQYF.

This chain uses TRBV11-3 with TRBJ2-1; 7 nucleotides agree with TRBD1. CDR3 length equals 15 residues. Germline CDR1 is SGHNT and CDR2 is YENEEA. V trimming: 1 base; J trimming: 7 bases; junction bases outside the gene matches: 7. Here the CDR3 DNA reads TGTGCCAGCAGCTTAGCTGGGACAGACCCGAATGAGCAGTTCTTC. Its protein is CASSLAGTDPNEQFF.

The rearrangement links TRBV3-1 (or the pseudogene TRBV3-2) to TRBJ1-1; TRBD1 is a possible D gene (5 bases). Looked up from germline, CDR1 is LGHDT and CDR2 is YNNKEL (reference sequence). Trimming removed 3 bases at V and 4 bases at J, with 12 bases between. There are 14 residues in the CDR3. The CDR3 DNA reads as TGTGCCAGCAGCCAGTTCGGGGGGGGCACTGAAGCTTTCTTT. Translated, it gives CASSQFGGGTEAFF.

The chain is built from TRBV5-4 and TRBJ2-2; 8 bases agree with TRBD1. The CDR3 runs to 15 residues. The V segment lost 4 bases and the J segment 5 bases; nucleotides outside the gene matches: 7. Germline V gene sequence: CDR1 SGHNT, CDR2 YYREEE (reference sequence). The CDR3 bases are TGTGCCAGCAGCCAGGGGACAGGAGCAACCGGGGAGCTGTTTTTT. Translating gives CASSQGTGATGELFF.

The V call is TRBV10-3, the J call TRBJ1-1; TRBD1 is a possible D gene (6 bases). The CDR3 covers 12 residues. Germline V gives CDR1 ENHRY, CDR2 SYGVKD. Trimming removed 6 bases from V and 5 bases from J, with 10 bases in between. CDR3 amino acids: CAISAGDTEAFF. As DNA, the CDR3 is TGTGCCATCAGCGCAGGGGATACTGAAGCTTTCTTT.

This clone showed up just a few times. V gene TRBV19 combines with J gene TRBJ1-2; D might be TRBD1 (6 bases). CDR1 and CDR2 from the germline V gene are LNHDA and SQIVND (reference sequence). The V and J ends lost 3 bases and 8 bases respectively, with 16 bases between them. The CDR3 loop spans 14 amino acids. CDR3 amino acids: CASSIQGRGVGYTF. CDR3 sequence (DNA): TGTGCCAGTAGTATTCAGGGGCGCGGTGTAGGCTACACCTTC.

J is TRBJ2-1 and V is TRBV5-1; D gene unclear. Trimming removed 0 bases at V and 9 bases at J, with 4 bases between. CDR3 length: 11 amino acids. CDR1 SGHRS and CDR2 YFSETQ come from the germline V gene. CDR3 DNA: TGCGCCAGCAGCTTGGTCGGTGAGCAGTTCTTC. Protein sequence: CASSLVGEQFF.

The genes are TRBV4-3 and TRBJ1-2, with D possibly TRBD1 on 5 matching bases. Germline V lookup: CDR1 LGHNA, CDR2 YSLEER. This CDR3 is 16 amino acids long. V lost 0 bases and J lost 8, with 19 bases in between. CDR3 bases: TGCGCCAGCAGCCAAGATCTTGCAGGGTTCACCGGGGGCTACACCTTC. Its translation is CASSQDLAGFTGGYTF.

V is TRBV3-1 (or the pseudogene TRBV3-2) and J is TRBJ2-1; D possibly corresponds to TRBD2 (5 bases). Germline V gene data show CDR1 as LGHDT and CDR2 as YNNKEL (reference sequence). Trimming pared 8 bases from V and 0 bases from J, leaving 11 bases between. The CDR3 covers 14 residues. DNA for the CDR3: TGTGCCAGCTCCCGGACTTCCTCCTACAATGAGCAGTTCTTC. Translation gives CASSRTSSYNEQFF.

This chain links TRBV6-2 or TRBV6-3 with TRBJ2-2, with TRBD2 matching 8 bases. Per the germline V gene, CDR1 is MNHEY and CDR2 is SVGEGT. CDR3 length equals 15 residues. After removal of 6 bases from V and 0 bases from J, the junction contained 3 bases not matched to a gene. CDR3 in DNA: TGTGCCAGCAGCCTACTAGCGGCGAACACCGGGGAGCTGTTTTTT. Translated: CASSLLAANTGELFF.

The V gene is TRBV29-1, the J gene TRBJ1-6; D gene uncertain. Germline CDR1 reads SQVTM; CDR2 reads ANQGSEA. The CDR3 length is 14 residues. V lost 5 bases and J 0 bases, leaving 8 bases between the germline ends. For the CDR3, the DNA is TGCAGCGTTTCGGAGAGCTCCTATAATTCACCCCTCCACTTT. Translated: CSVSESSYNSPLHF.

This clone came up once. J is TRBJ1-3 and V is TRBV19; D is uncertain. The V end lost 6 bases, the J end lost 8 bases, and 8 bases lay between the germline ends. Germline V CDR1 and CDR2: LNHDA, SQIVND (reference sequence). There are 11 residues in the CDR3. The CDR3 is CASSSSDTIYF. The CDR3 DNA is TGTGCCAGTAGCTCGTCGGACACCATATATTTT.

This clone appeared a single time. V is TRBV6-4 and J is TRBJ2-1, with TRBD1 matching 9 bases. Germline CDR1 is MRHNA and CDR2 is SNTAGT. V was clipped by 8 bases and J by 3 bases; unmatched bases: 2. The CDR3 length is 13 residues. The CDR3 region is CASGTGSYNEQFF. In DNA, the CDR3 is TGTGCCAGCGGGACAGGGAGCTACAATGAGCAGTTCTTC.